The 26 T cell receptor beta chains below were found in one sample sequenced in a study of identical twins. TCRdb independently ran MiXCR on the 5' RACE reads; one entry per CDR3 protein. The table shows 450,000 or so distinct CDR3 sequences, with about 14% occurring only once. This sample was shared with a second study, whose subject was yellow fever vaccine responses in identical twins.

Sequenced sample: CD4+ T cells sorted from blood. The source is a woman younger than 35 in good health.

V usage is TRBV11-2 and J usage is TRBJ1-1; D remains unclear. This CDR3 region has 14 residues. Germline lookup yields CDR1 SGHAT and CDR2 FQNNGV. V was cut by 2 bases and J by 11 bases, with 18 bases left in between. CDR3 DNA: TGTGCCAGCAGCTTATTACTCTCCGCTCTCACTGCTTTCTTT. Translating it yields CASSLLLSALTAFF.

This clonotype was detected ten times or more. The chain recombines TRBV12-3 or TRBV12-4 with TRBJ2-2, with D possibly being TRBD2 (6 bases). The CDR3 has 16 residues. With 1 base removed from V and 3 bases from J, the gap between germline ends came to 12 bases. This CDR3 reads CASSLDPGVYTGELFF. CDR3 sequence (DNA): TGTGCCAGCAGTTTAGATCCGGGGGTTTACACCGGGGAGCTGTTTTTT.

This clonotype was seen many times. The genes are TRBV12-3 or TRBV12-4 and TRBJ2-3; 12 nucleotides line up with TRBD2. With V trimmed by 5 bases and J by 4 bases, 10 bases remained unmatched. This CDR3 has 17 amino acids. CDR3 sequence: CASSLRTSGVRADTQYF. The DNA for the CDR3 is TGTGCCAGCAGTCTTCGGACTAGCGGGGTTCGGGCAGATACGCAGTATTTT.

This clonotype was found a few times. The genes are TRBV3-1 and TRBJ2-7, with a possible D match to TRBD1 (5 bases). Trimming pared 0 bases from V and 0 bases from J, leaving 12 bases between. Germline CDR1 reads LGHDT; CDR2 reads YNNKEL (reference sequence). This CDR3 region has 16 residues. The CDR3 reads CASSQESFQGSYEQYF. The CDR3 nucleotides are TGTGCCAGCAGCCAAGAATCTTTTCAGGGCTCCTACGAGCAGTACTTC.

This clonotype was seen many times. V and J are TRBV5-1 and TRBJ2-1; TRBD1 agrees at 7 bases. CDR1 SGHRS and CDR2 YFSETQ come from the germline V gene. The junction had 3 bases not matched to a gene; V was cut back by 4 bases and J by 2 bases. This CDR3 region has 14 residues. The chain's CDR3 is CASSGDSTYNEQFF. CDR3 DNA: TGCGCCAGCAGCGGGGACAGCACCTACAATGAGCAGTTCTTC.

The V call is TRBV6-2 or TRBV6-3, the J call TRBJ2-7; TRBD2 might be the D (6 bases). Looked up from germline, CDR1 is MNHEY and CDR2 is SVGEGT. The CDR3 consists of 16 residues. The V end was cut by 0 bases, the J end by 3 bases, with 15 bases between. CDR3 nucleotide sequence: TGTGCCAGCAGTTACTCGCTGCGACTAGTTGACTACGAGCAGTACTTC. Protein product: CASSYSLRLVDYEQYF.

This rearrangement joins TRBV10-3 to TRBJ2-3, with TRBD1 matching over 10 bases. The CDR3 loop spans 14 amino acids. Germline CDR1 and CDR2: ENHRY and SYGVKD. J lost 3 bases, V lost 10 bases, and 7 bases had no gene match. This CDR3 is CASSGTGVTDTQYF. The CDR3 DNA follows: TGTGCCAGCTCCGGGACAGGGGTAACAGATACGCAGTATTTT.

This clonotype was detected a few times. The chain uses TRBV28 and TRBJ2-2, with 8 positions matching TRBD1. Germline V gives CDR1 MDHEN, CDR2 SYDVKM. This CDR3 comprises 17 residues. Trimming took 7 bases from V and 4 from J; bases not matched to a gene: 14. The CDR3 loop is CASTQGAMGSGTGELFF. CDR3 nucleotides: TGTGCCAGCACCCAGGGGGCAATGGGGTCGGGCACCGGGGAGCTGTTTTTT. The entire variable domain, with the rest obtained from reference TRBV28 and TRBJ2-2, is as follows: DVKVTQSSRYLVKRTGEKVFLECVQDMDHENMFWYRQDPGLGLRLIYFSYDVKMKEKGDIPEGYSVSREKKERFSLILESASTNQTSMYLCASTQGAMGSGTGELFFGEGSRLTVL.

The chain employs TRBV23-1 and TRBJ2-4, with 10 bases that match TRBD1. TRBV23-1 qualifies as an ORF whose function is uncertain. The CDR3 runs 15 residues. With V trimmed by 8 bases and J by 0 bases, 4 bases remained unmatched. The CDR3 here is CASGTGELAKNIQYF. The CDR3, as DNA: TGCGCCAGCGGGACAGGGGAACTAGCCAAAAACATTCAGTACTTC.

This clonotype was observed a few times. The CDR3 sequence: CASSYRQGSGAFF. In nucleotides, the CDR3 is TGTGCCAGCAGTTATCGTCAGGGTTCCGGAGCTTTCTTT. V gene TRBV6-5 combines with J gene TRBJ1-1; TRBD1 is a possible D gene (5 bases). CDR3 size: 13 residues. Deletions cut 3 bases from V and 10 bases from J, with 15 bases between. Germline V gene sequence: CDR1 MNHEY, CDR2 SVGAGI.

This clonotype was recorded a few times. The chain combines TRBV12-3 or TRBV12-4 with TRBJ2-1; D tentatively reads TRBD1 or TRBD2 (5 bases each). This CDR3 contains 15 residues. V gave up 8 bases and J gave up 6 bases, with 20 bases separating them. The CDR3 DNA follows: TGTGCCAGCCAGAACAGGAGAGGGTATGTCAATGAGCAGTTCTTC. Amino acid sequence: CASQNRRGYVNEQFF.

This clonotype has at least ten counts. V usage is TRBV4-3 and J usage is TRBJ2-3, with TRBD2 matching over 13 bases. The CDR3 extends over 16 amino acids. Germline V CDR1 and CDR2: LGHNA, YSLEER. With V trimmed by 1 base and J by 3 bases, 1 base remained unmatched. The DNA for the CDR3 is TGCGCCAGCAGCCAAGGACTAGCGGGAGGAACAGATACGCAGTATTTT. This codes for CASSQGLAGGTDTQYF.

The table lists this clonotype with a few counts. The V and J genes are TRBV5-1 and TRBJ2-3, with 10 bases fitting TRBD2. V lost 4 bases and J lost 4; bases outside the gene matches: 9. This CDR3 has 16 residues. Germline CDR1 reads SGHRS; CDR2 reads YFSETQ. CDR3 loop: CASSAGLAEGSDTQYF. CDR3 bases: TGCGCCAGCAGCGCCGGACTAGCGGAGGGTTCAGATACGCAGTATTTT.

The chain couples TRBV2 to TRBJ2-7, with a tentative D call TRBD2 (5 bases). From germline, CDR1 is SNHLY and CDR2 FYNNEI. V was clipped by 4 bases and J by 6 bases, with 13 bases between them. The CDR3 consists of 13 residues. The CDR3 DNA follows: TGTGCCAGCAGTGTGAGTCTAGCAGCCGAGCAGTACTTC. Protein product: CASSVSLAAEQYF. Based on the CDR3 plus reference TRBV2 and TRBJ2-7, the full variable domain is EPEVTQTPSHQVTQMGQEVILRCVPISNHLYFYWYRQILGQKVEFLVSFYNNEISEKSEIFDDQFSVERPDGSNFTLKIRSTKLEDSAMYFCASSVSLAAEQYFGPGTRLTVT.

This clonotype has a handful of counts. This chain joins TRBV21-1 and TRBJ2-7; the DNA was not used to check the table's D call, TRBD1. TRBV21-1 is given as a pseudogene. This CDR3 contains 12 residues. CDR3 sequence: CASSGPPGPTFF. Here the CDR3 DNA reads TGTGCCAGCAGCGGGCCCCCAGGTCCCACGTTTTTC.

This chain links TRBV19 with TRBJ2-5; D is possibly TRBD1 (5 bases). Germline V gene sequence: CDR1 LNHDA, CDR2 SQIVND (reference sequence). The V gene lost 5 bases and the J gene lost 5 bases, with 15 bases spanning the gap. The CDR3 is 14 amino acids. In nucleotides, the CDR3 is TGTGCCAGTAGTGCCTCGACAGTGGGGGAGACCCAGTACTTC. Residues: CASSASTVGETQYF.

This clonotype was counted between two and nine times. At one end, the junction sequence differs from germline, possibly due to a read error. The V and J genes are TRBV11-2 and TRBJ2-2; D is undetermined. Germline lookup yields CDR1 SGHAT and CDR2 FQNNGV. This CDR3 is 8 amino acids long. The CDR3 bases are TGCGCCACCGGGGAGCTGTTTTTT. Amino acids: CATGELFF. The full variable domain, completed using reference TRBV11-2 and TRBJ2-2, is EAGVAQSPRYKIIEKRQSVAFWCNPISGHATLYWYQQILGQGPKLLIQFQNNGVVDDSQLPKDRFSAERLKGVDSTLKIQPAKLEDSAVYLCATGELFFGEGSRLTVL.

This clonotype was seen a handful of times. This chain links TRBV28 with TRBJ2-3; tentative D call: TRBD2 (5 bases). The CDR3 has 16 residues. With 5 bases removed from V and 8 bases from J, the gap between germline ends came to 23 bases. Germline loops: CDR1 MDHEN, CDR2 SYDVKM. The chain's CDR3 is CASSHQIGVTQITQYF. CDR3 nucleotides: TGTGCCAGCAGTCATCAGATCGGGGTTACACAGATTACGCAGTATTTT.

This clonotype appeared a few times. The V and J genes are TRBV20-1 and TRBJ2-7; 8 bases map to TRBD2. After removal of 6 bases from V and 2 bases from J, the junction contained 12 bases not matched to a gene. The CDR3 consists of 15 residues. The germline V gene encodes CDR1 DFQATT and CDR2 SNEGSKA (reference sequence). The CDR3 region has the DNA TGCAGTGCCACACCAAGCGGGGGTCAAACCTACGAGCAGTACTTC. Translation gives CSATPSGGQTYEQYF.

This clonotype was recorded a few times. The chain is built from TRBV7-2 and TRBJ2-1, with D perhaps matching TRBD1 (6 bases). The germline V gene encodes CDR1 SGHTA and CDR2 FQGNSA. V dropped 5 bases and J dropped 8 bases, with 16 bases sitting between them. The CDR3 contains 14 residues. The CDR3 bases are TGTGCCAGCAGCCAATGGACAGATAGGGATGAGCAGTTCTTC. Protein sequence: CASSQWTDRDEQFF.

V usage is TRBV15 and J usage is TRBJ1-2, with a possible D match to TRBD1 (5 bases). Germline CDR1 is LNHNV and CDR2 is YYDKDF (reference sequence). The CDR3 runs 14 residues. Between the trimmed V and J ends, which lost 3 bases and 7 bases, there was a span of 15 bases. CDR3 protein: CATSRGRADGGYTF. DNA for the CDR3: TGTGCCACCAGCAGGGGACGCGCGGATGGTGGCTACACCTTC.

This clonotype occurred a few times. This rearrangement joins TRBV6-5 to TRBJ2-5; D not certain. Looked up from germline, CDR1 is MNHEY and CDR2 is SVGAGI. Trimming removed 2 bases from V and 2 bases from J, with 12 bases in between. The CDR3 loop spans 15 amino acids. This CDR3 reads CASSYNPGLQETQYF. CDR3 bases: TGTGCCAGCAGTTACAATCCAGGTTTACAAGAGACCCAGTACTTC.

This CDR3 reads CATSRDRQRGTEAFF. The CDR3 DNA sequence: TGTGCCACCAGCAGAGATAGGCAGCGGGGAACTGAAGCTTTCTTT. The chain has TRBV15 and TRBJ1-1, with unresolved D. V shed 0 bases and J shed 5 bases, with 13 bases lying between them. This CDR3 has 15 residues. Germline V gene data show CDR1 as LNHNV and CDR2 as YYDKDF (reference sequence). Full variable domain (remainder filled in from reference TRBV15 and TRBJ1-1): DAMVIQNPRYQVTQFGKPVTLSCSQTLNHNVMYWYQQKSSQAPKLLFHYYDKDFNNEADTPDNFQSRRPNTSFCFLDIRSPGLGDTAMYLCATSRDRQRGTEAFFGQGTRLTVV.

The CDR3 spells CASSYRQGYNGELFF. CDR3 sequence (DNA): TGTGCCAGCAGTTACCGACAGGGGTATAACGGGGAGCTGTTTTTT. The chain links TRBV6-5 to TRBJ2-2; 8 bases fit TRBD1. The V segment lost 2 bases and the J segment 7 bases; nucleotides outside the gene matches: 6. The CDR3 extends over 15 amino acids. CDR1 and CDR2 (germline): MNHEY, SVGAGI.

This clonotype was seen a few times. The chain joins TRBV7-8 to TRBJ2-7; either TRBD1 or TRBD2 may fit D (5 bases each). The CDR3 has 15 residues. V was clipped by 7 bases and J by 5 bases, with 21 bases between them. CDR1 is SGHVS, CDR2 FQNEAQ, per germline. The CDR3 DNA reads TGTGCCAGCACCCCTAAGGGGACGACTTTCCACGAGCAGTACTTC. It encodes CASTPKGTTFHEQYF.

The rearrangement joins TRBV5-1 to TRBJ2-7, with D possibly TRBD2 on 5 matching bases. CDR1 is SGHRS, CDR2 YFSETQ, per germline. This CDR3 spans 15 amino acids. V lost 0 bases and J lost 0, with 10 bases in between. In DNA form, the CDR3 reads TGCGCCAGCAGCTTGGGTAGCGCGGGCTCCTACGAGCAGTACTTC. The encoded protein is CASSLGSAGSYEQYF.